Listed here are 32 T cell receptor beta chains from one sample, sequenced in a study of T cell responses to AZD1222 COVID-19 vaccine. Clones were read by immunoSEQ multiplex PCR, and TCRdb kept only the in-frame ones, dropping some. Of 90,000 to 140,000 clones listed, roughly 82% were seen once; the top ten hold approximately 5.1%. The sample here was peripheral blood, taken on day 0 of AZD1222 vaccination. The receptors originated from an adult in good health.

The V and J genes are TRBV7-9 and TRBJ1-1, with D possibly being TRBD1 (6 bases). Germline V gene data show CDR1 as SEHNR and CDR2 as FQNEAQ (reference sequence). The germline V and J ends were trimmed by 7 bases and 0 bases, with 9 bases remaining between them. This CDR3 is 13 amino acids long. The CDR3 here is CASNRVLNTEAFF. The CDR3 coding sequence is TGTGCCAGCAACAGGGTTTTGAACACTGAAGCTTTCTTT.

V and J are TRBV9 and TRBJ1-2, with TRBD1 as a possible D gene (6 bases). CDR1 SGDLS and CDR2 YYNGEE come from the germline V gene. Trimming took off 3 bases at V and 4 bases at J, with 13 bases between the two ends. This CDR3 is built from 14 residues. The CDR3 coding sequence is TGTGCCAGCAGCGCCGCCACAGGGAGCTATGGCTACACCTTC. Its protein is CASSAATGSYGYTF.

The chain's CDR3 is CASSLVTGADEQYF. DNA for the CDR3: TGTGCCAGCAGCTTAGTTACGGGGGCGGACGAGCAGTACTTC. V and J are TRBV7-2 and TRBJ2-7; D possibly uses TRBD1 or TRBD2 (6 bases each). There are 14 residues in the CDR3. Germline assignment: CDR1 SGHTA and CDR2 FQGNSA. The ends were cut back, 1 base at V and 5 bases at J, with 12 bases in the middle.

The chain employs TRBV10-3 and TRBJ2-3; D is unclear. The CDR3 consists of 15 residues. In germline, CDR1 is ENHRY, CDR2 SYGVKD. With 3 bases removed from V and 2 bases from J, the gap between germline ends came to 12 bases. The CDR3, as DNA: TGTGCCATCAGTGATTGGTTGGCCTCCACAGATACGCAGTATTTT. Its protein product is CAISDWLASTDTQYF.

This rearrangement joins TRBV5-1 to TRBJ2-3, with D uncertain. With 0 bases removed from V and 8 bases from J, the gap between germline ends came to 16 bases. The CDR3 length is 15 residues. Germline CDR1 SGHRS, CDR2 YFSETQ. CDR3 protein: CASSLGSDPRSTQYF. CDR3 sequence (DNA): TGCGCCAGCAGCTTGGGTTCCGACCCCAGGAGTACGCAGTATTTT.

V is TRBV9 and J is TRBJ1-2; D not resolved. This CDR3 region has 12 residues. The V gene lost 0 bases and the J gene lost 14 bases, with 14 bases spanning the gap. Germline assignment: CDR1 SGDLS and CDR2 YYNGEE. Here the CDR3 reads CASSVGGGGQTF. DNA of the CDR3: TGTGCCAGCAGCGTAGGGGGAGGAGGTCAGACCTTC.

The chain has TRBV10-1 and TRBJ1-5; D may be TRBD1 (6 bases). The CDR3 is 14 amino acids. CDR1 and CDR2 from the germline V gene are WNHNN and SYGVQD (reference sequence). The V end was cut by 5 bases, the J end by 3 bases, with 11 bases between. CDR3 sequence: CASSQGHSNQPQHF. Written as DNA, the CDR3 is TGCGCCAGCAGTCAGGGACATTCCAATCAGCCCCAGCATTTT.

The chain recombines TRBV14 with TRBJ1-2; D ambiguous. There are 15 residues in the CDR3. V was shortened by 4 bases and J by 8 bases, with 20 bases between the two germline ends. Germline CDR1 and CDR2: SGHDN and FVKESK. The CDR3 region is CASSLRGLSREGYTF. The CDR3 DNA reads as TGTGCCAGCAGCCTCCGTGGACTGTCCCGGGAAGGCTACACCTTC. Drawing the rest from reference TRBV14 and TRBJ1-2, the complete variable domain is EAGVTQFPSHSVIEKGQTVTLRCDPISGHDNLYWYRRVMGKEIKFLLHFVKESKQDESGMPNNRFLAERTGGTYSTLKVQPAELEDSGVYFCASSLRGLSREGYTFGSGTRLTVV.

This chain uses TRBV7-6 with TRBJ2-7; tentative D call: TRBD1 (6 bases). The V and J ends lost 0 bases and 3 bases respectively, with 12 bases between them. There are 15 residues in the CDR3. Germline-derived CDR1 and CDR2 are SGHVS and FNYEAQ. In DNA form, the CDR3 reads TGTGCCAGCAGCTTAGCAGTGGGGGACAACTACGAGCAGTACTTC. This gives the protein CASSLAVGDNYEQYF.

J is TRBJ2-1 and V is TRBV7-2, with D unclear. The CDR3 is made up of 14 amino acids. The V end lost 1 base, the J end lost 1 base, and 5 bases lay between the germline ends. Germline V gene lookup returns CDR1 SGHTA and CDR2 FQGNSA. For the CDR3, the DNA is TGTGCCAGCAGCTTAGTCCTTTCCTACAATGAGCAGTTCTTC. Translation: CASSLVLSYNEQFF.

The rearrangement uses TRBV2 and TRBJ1-2; 7 bases are a match to TRBD1. This CDR3 is 15 amino acids long. Germline loops: CDR1 SNHLY, CDR2 FYNNEI. With 6 bases clipped from V and 4 bases from J, the junction kept 11 bases outside the gene matches. The CDR3 bases are TGTGCCAGCAGACCCGGGACAGAGGTTATCTATGGCTACACCTTC. It yields the protein CASRPGTEVIYGYTF.

In this sample, this clone turned up a few times. The rearrangement links TRBV5-1 to TRBJ1-2, with a tentative D call TRBD1 (5 bases). This CDR3 has 15 amino acids. CDR1 and CDR2 (germline): SGHRS, YFSETQ. With 0 bases removed from V and 8 bases from J, the gap between germline ends came to 17 bases. This chain's CDR3 is CASSLDVGRTSGYTF. The CDR3, as DNA: TGCGCCAGCAGCTTGGACGTGGGCAGGACAAGCGGCTACACCTTC.

The J gene is TRBJ2-7, the V gene TRBV5-4; D ambiguous. The CDR3 sequence is 14 residues long. Between the trimmed V and J ends, which lost 2 bases and 2 bases, there was a span of 11 bases. CDR1 and CDR2 from the germline V gene are SGHNT and YYREEE (reference sequence). CDR3 amino acids: CASSFRRTPYEQYF. CDR3 DNA sequence: TGTGCCAGCAGCTTCCGAAGGACCCCCTACGAGCAGTACTTC.

The chain recombines TRBV5-4 with TRBJ2-1, with D tentatively TRBD2 (5 bases). This CDR3 region has 14 residues. Germline values: CDR1 SGHNT, CDR2 YYREEE (reference sequence). The V end lost 2 bases, the J end lost 3 bases, and 9 bases lay between the germline ends. CDR3 coding DNA: TGTGCCAGCAGCTTTCTAGCCGGCTACAATGAGCAGTTCTTC. This sequence encodes CASSFLAGYNEQFF.

V is TRBV5-4 and J is TRBJ2-1; 9 bases match TRBD2. Trimming took 3 bases from V and 0 from J; bases not matched to a gene: 4. CDR1 and CDR2 (germline): SGHNT, YYREEE (reference sequence). This CDR3 has 16 amino acids. The CDR3 sequence: CASSSGRGGSYNEQFF. The CDR3 coding sequence is TGTGCCAGCAGCTCCGGGCGGGGGGGCTCCTACAATGAGCAGTTCTTC. The entire variable domain, with the rest obtained from reference TRBV5-4 and TRBJ2-1, is as follows: ETGVTQSPTHLIKTRGQQVTLRCSSQSGHNTVSWYQQALGQGPQFIFQYYREEENGRGNFPPRFSGLQFPNYSSELNVNALELDDSALYLCASSSGRGGSYNEQFFGPGTRLTVL.

The chain links TRBV13 to TRBJ1-2, with D possibly TRBD1 on 5 matching bases. Germline CDR1 PRHDT, CDR2 FYEKMQ (reference sequence). V was pared by 5 bases and J by 7 bases, with 14 bases between. CDR3 length equals 13 residues. CDR3 sequence: CASSELQVAGYTF. The DNA for the CDR3 is TGTGCCAGCAGCGAATTACAGGTCGCTGGCTACACCTTC.

This chain joins TRBV9 and TRBJ2-7, with D perhaps being TRBD1 or TRBD2 (5 bases each). Per the germline V gene, CDR1 is SGDLS and CDR2 is YYNGEE. V lost 3 bases and J lost 4, with 17 bases in between. The CDR3 runs 15 residues. The CDR3 is CASSGSGTAAYEQYF. For the CDR3, the DNA is TGTGCCAGCAGCGGTTCCGGGACCGCCGCGTACGAGCAGTACTTC. Combining the CDR3 with reference TRBV9 and TRBJ2-7 gives the whole variable domain DSGVTQTPKHLITATGQRVTLRCSPRSGDLSVYWYQQSLDQGLQFLIQYYNGEERAKGNILERFSAQQFPDLHSELNLSSLELGDSALYFCASSGSGTAAYEQYFGPGTRLTVT.

The CDR3 coding sequence is TGCGCCAGCAGTCACCCAAGACAAATTAATCAGCCCCAGCATTTT. Amino acid sequence: CASSHPRQINQPQHF. V and J are TRBV23-1 and TRBJ1-5; no definite D call. TRBV23-1 is an open reading frame whose function is uncertain. This CDR3 comprises 15 residues. V was pared by 3 bases and J by 4 bases, with 13 bases between.

The CDR3 DNA follows: TGTGCCAGCAGTCTCAGGGGAAGGCGCTCACCCCTCCACTTT. It specifies CASSLRGRRSPLHF. This chain joins TRBV6-6 and TRBJ1-6; D perhaps matches TRBD1 (6 bases). CDR1 and CDR2 from the germline V gene are MNHNY and SVGAGI (reference sequence). The V end lost 5 bases, the J end lost 10 bases, and 15 bases lay between the germline ends. The CDR3 consists of 14 residues.

Here the CDR3 reads CASSKGVRSGDYEQYF. In DNA, the CDR3 is TGTGCCAGTAGTAAGGGGGTCCGGTCTGGGGACTACGAGCAGTACTTC. The chain carries TRBV19 and TRBJ2-7; D is possibly TRBD1 (6 bases). CDR1 is LNHDA, CDR2 SQIVND, per germline (reference sequence). This CDR3 spans 16 amino acids. Trimming left V 4 bases short and J 3 bases short, with 19 bases between. Based on the CDR3 plus reference TRBV19 and TRBJ2-7, the full variable domain is DGGITQSPKYLFRKEGQNVTLSCEQNLNHDAMYWYRQDPGQGLRLIYYSQIVNDFQKGDIAEGYSVSREKKESFPLTVTSAQKNPTAFYLCASSKGVRSGDYEQYFGPGTRLTVT.

The chain links TRBV7-3 to TRBJ2-1, with D tentatively TRBD2 (6 bases). Per the germline V gene, CDR1 is SGHTA and CDR2 is FQGTGA. The CDR3 length is 15 residues. V was trimmed by 2 bases and J by 0 bases, leaving 8 bases between them. Written as DNA, the CDR3 is TGTGCCAGCAGCTTACGCGGGGACTCCTACAATGAGCAGTTCTTC. It yields the protein CASSLRGDSYNEQFF.

CDR3 bases: TGTGCCAGTAGTATAACCTGGGGGGATTCACCCCTCCACTTT. Amino acid sequence: CASSITWGDSPLHF. This sequence joins TRBV19 and TRBJ1-6; TRBD1 might be the D (5 bases). The CDR3 is made up of 14 amino acids. Germline V lookup: CDR1 LNHDA, CDR2 SQIVND (reference sequence). V lost 2 bases, J lost 8 bases, and 10 bases lay in between.

This clone was observed a few times. V gene TRBV14 combines with J gene TRBJ1-2; weak D call: TRBD1 (5 bases). The germline CDR1 and CDR2 sequences are SGHDN and FVKESK. The V and J ends lost 4 bases and 4 bases respectively, with 13 bases between them. This CDR3 region has 14 residues. CDR3 in amino acids: CASSRGKGLYGYTF. The CDR3 DNA is TGTGCCAGCAGCCGGGGGAAGGGTCTCTATGGCTACACCTTC.

The chain employs TRBV7-2 and TRBJ2-1, with TRBD1 as a possible D gene (6 bases). The germline V gene encodes CDR1 SGHTA and CDR2 FQGNSA. The CDR3 extends over 15 amino acids. V lost 0 bases, J lost 0 bases, and 6 bases lay in between. The DNA for the CDR3 is TGTGCCAGCAGCTTAGCCAGGGGCTCCTACAATGAGCAGTTCTTC. Residues: CASSLARGSYNEQFF. The full variable domain, in which reference TRBV7-2 and TRBJ2-1 provide the parts outside the CDR3, is GAGVSQSPSNKVTEKGKDVELRCDPISGHTALYWYRQSLGQGLEFLIYFQGNSAPDKSGLPSDRFSAERTGGSVSTLTIQRTQQEDSAVYLCASSLARGSYNEQFFGPGTRLTVL.

J is TRBJ1-1 and V is TRBV14; tentative D call: TRBD1 (6 bases). The CDR3 runs 20 residues. Germline CDR1 and CDR2: SGHDN and FVKESK. V lost 0 bases and J lost 5, with 28 bases in between. The CDR3 here is CASSQDNPRGAVILGTEAFF. CDR3 nucleotides: TGTGCCAGCAGCCAAGATAATCCAAGGGGGGCCGTTATCTTGGGGACTGAAGCTTTCTTT.

The V call is TRBV10-3, the J call TRBJ2-1; D perhaps matches TRBD2 (5 bases). Germline V gene sequence: CDR1 ENHRY, CDR2 SYGVKD. V lost 4 bases, J lost 7 bases, and 11 bases lay in between. The CDR3 runs to 13 residues. For the CDR3, the DNA is TGTGCCATCAGTGGTCGCGGGCAGAATGAGCAGTTCTTC. This encodes CAISGRGQNEQFF.

V gene TRBV5-1 combines with J gene TRBJ1-3; D is unresolved. This CDR3 region has 14 residues. Per germline, CDR1 SGHRS and CDR2 YFSETQ. With 4 bases removed from V and 4 bases from J, the gap between germline ends came to 12 bases. CDR3 in amino acids: CASSPQTAGNTIYF. CDR3 in DNA: TGCGCCAGCAGCCCCCAAACCGCCGGAAACACCATATATTTT.

The chain recombines TRBV5-8 with TRBJ1-4, with no clear D. Trimming removed 0 bases at V and 8 bases at J, with 5 bases between. Germline CDR1 reads SGHTS; CDR2 reads YDEGEE. The CDR3 is 12 amino acids. CDR3 loop: CASSLDEEKLFF. CDR3 coding DNA: TGTGCCAGCAGCTTGGATGAGGAAAAACTGTTTTTT.

V gene TRBV4-3 combines with J gene TRBJ2-7; D unclear. The germline CDR1 and CDR2 sequences are LGHNA and YSLEER. This CDR3 comprises 15 residues. Trimming shortened V by 0 bases and J by 0 bases, and 9 bases separated the two germline ends. CDR3 nucleotide sequence: TGCGCCAGCAGCCAAGAGCAATCGTTCTCCTACGAGCAGTACTTC. It encodes CASSQEQSFSYEQYF.

The rearrangement links TRBV18 to TRBJ1-1, with 11 bases aligning to TRBD1. The germline CDR1 and CDR2 sequences are KGHSH and LQKENI. This CDR3 is 17 amino acids long. With 6 bases clipped from V and 5 bases from J, the junction kept 14 bases outside the gene matches. CDR3 bases: TGTGCCAGCTCTGTAGAAGGACAGGGGGCCTGGGTTACTGAAGCTTTCTTT. Its translation: CASSVEGQGAWVTEAFF. Variable domain in full (rest from reference TRBV18 and TRBJ1-1): NAGVMQNPRHLVRRRGQEARLRCSPMKGHSHVYWYRQLPEEGLKFMVYLQKENIIDESGMPKERFSAEFPKEGPSILRIQQVVRGDSAAYFCASSVEGQGAWVTEAFFGQGTRLTVV.

The chain couples TRBV7-2 to TRBJ2-3; D possibly corresponds to TRBD2 (6 bases). Trimming shortened V by 1 base and J by 0 bases, and 8 bases separated the two germline ends. There are 15 residues in the CDR3. Germline-derived CDR1 and CDR2 are SGHTA and FQGNSA. The CDR3 loop reads CASSLVSGSTDTQYF. The CDR3 DNA reads as TGTGCCAGCAGCTTAGTTAGCGGAAGCACAGATACGCAGTATTTT.

The J gene is TRBJ1-1, the V gene TRBV12-3 or TRBV12-4; D gene uncertain. CDR3 length: 12 amino acids. Trimming removed 2 bases at V and 4 bases at J, with 5 bases between. The CDR3 DNA reads as TGTGCCAGCAGTTTATACGGCACTGAAGCTTTCTTT. It is translated as CASSLYGTEAFF.